One sample yielded the 10 T cell receptor beta chains listed below, sequenced in a study of blood T cell repertoires in COVID-19. Clones were read by immunoSEQ multiplex PCR, and TCRdb kept only the in-frame ones, dropping some. This sample has some 70,000 clones, with over 80% found just once. The sequencing sample was made of peripheral blood. Receptors originate from a woman at least 80 years old with active COVID-19.

The chain uses TRBV7-9 and TRBJ2-5; no definite D call. The CDR3 contains 13 residues. The germline V gene has CDR1 SEHNR and CDR2 FQNEAQ (reference sequence). V lost 4 bases, J lost 3 bases, and 9 bases lay in between. This CDR3 reads CASSWSREETQYF. CDR3 in DNA: TGTGCCAGCAGCTGGTCCCGGGAAGAGACCCAGTACTTC.

CDR3 bases: TGCGCCAGCAGCTTGGCACTAGCGGCGAACACCGGGGAGCTGTTTTTT. Translated, it gives CASSLALAANTGELFF. The chain carries TRBV5-1 and TRBJ2-2, with TRBD2 matching 8 bases. With 0 bases clipped from V and 0 bases from J, the junction kept 1 base outside the gene matches. Germline-derived CDR1 and CDR2 are SGHRS and YFSETQ. The length of the CDR3 is 16 residues.

This clone has only one observation. V is TRBV10-3 and J is TRBJ1-6, with a possible D match to TRBD1 (5 bases). Germline loops: CDR1 ENHRY, CDR2 SYGVKD. The V end was cut by 7 bases, the J end by 6 bases, with 10 bases between. The CDR3 runs to 13 residues. CDR3 coding DNA: TGTGCCATCAATACAGGCTCTAATTCACCCCTCCACTTT. Encoded protein: CAINTGSNSPLHF.

J is TRBJ1-4 and V is TRBV12-3 or TRBV12-4; a weak D match, TRBD1 (6 bases). The CDR3 covers 13 residues. V was pared by 6 bases and J by 7 bases, with 12 bases between. Here the CDR3 DNA reads TGTGCCAGCAGGCTCAGGGGAATTGAAAAACTGTTTTTT. It translates to CASRLRGIEKLFF.

This chain joins TRBV19 and TRBJ1-2; 9 nucleotides line up with TRBD1. Germline V gene lookup returns CDR1 LNHDA and CDR2 SQIVND (reference sequence). CDR3 size: 15 residues. Trimming removed 3 bases from V and 3 bases from J; junction bases left unmatched: 5. The CDR3 DNA follows: TGTGCCAGTAGTATCGGGACAGGGACGGACTATGGCTACACCTTC. Residues: CASSIGTGTDYGYTF.

The V and J genes are TRBV28 and TRBJ1-2, with D perhaps TRBD1 (5 bases). V lost 3 bases, J lost 4 bases, and 9 bases lay in between. Per germline, CDR1 MDHEN and CDR2 SYDVKM. The CDR3 has 13 residues. CDR3 DNA sequence: TGTGCCAGCAGTTTGGGCAGGGTCTATGGCTACACCTTC. This translates into CASSLGRVYGYTF.

This clone showed up just once. The chain joins TRBV6-5 to TRBJ2-3, with 10 bases aligning to TRBD2. V lost 4 bases to trimming and J lost 4 bases; unmatched junction nucleotides: 8. CDR3 length: 16 amino acids. Germline CDR1 and CDR2: MNHEY and SVGAGI. The chain's CDR3 is CASSSGTSVAPDTQYF. The CDR3 region has the DNA TGTGCCAGCAGTTCCGGGACTAGCGTCGCCCCAGATACGCAGTATTTT.

The chain combines TRBV10-3 with TRBJ1-2, with 9 bases that match TRBD1. After removal of 6 bases from V and 1 base from J, the junction contained 3 bases not matched to a gene. This CDR3 region has 14 residues. In germline, CDR1 is ENHRY, CDR2 SYGVKD. The CDR3 coding sequence is TGTGCCATCAGAGGGACAGGGAGTAACTATGGCTACACCTTC. Translated: CAIRGTGSNYGYTF.

This chain links TRBV7-2 with TRBJ1-3; TRBD1 might be the D (6 bases). Germline CDR1 reads SGHTA; CDR2 reads FQGNSA. Between the trimmed V and J ends, which lost 5 bases and 0 bases, there was a span of 14 bases. This CDR3 is built from 16 residues. The CDR3 reads CASSPLGQHSGNTIYF. The CDR3 DNA follows: TGTGCCAGCAGCCCACTCGGACAGCACTCTGGAAACACCATATATTTT.

The chain joins TRBV18 to TRBJ2-7; TRBD2 matches at 9 bases. The germline CDR1 and CDR2 sequences are KGHSH and LQKENI. V dropped 3 bases and J dropped 6; count of bases not matched to a gene: 3. This CDR3 is built from 13 residues. CDR3 residues: CASSPSGSAEQYF. DNA of the CDR3: TGTGCCAGCTCACCTAGCGGGAGCGCCGAGCAGTACTTC.